The 28 T cell receptor beta chains presented below share a single source sample, sequenced in a study of low-dose radiotherapy and immunotherapy resistance in tumors. The sample's time point: before trial treatment. Priming of first-strand cDNA relied on TRAV- and TRBV-specific primers (covering alpha and beta chains). Using a constant-region primer together with a V-primer adapter, TCRs were subjected to roughly 18 PCR cycles of amplification. TCRdb used MiXCR to reprocess the reads, holding one entry per CDR3 protein. The sample lists under 90,000 distinct CDR3 sequences; around 17% were seen once. The sample here was PBMCs, taken before treatment. Receptors were obtained from a male donor with prostate cancer.

This clonotype was recorded at least ten times. CDR3 residues: CASSLKGGVTDTQYF. The DNA for the CDR3 is TGTGCCAGCAGCTTGAAGGGGGGTGTTACAGATACGCAGTATTTT. The rearrangement joins TRBV5-4 to TRBJ2-3; tentatively, D is TRBD1 or TRBD2 (6 bases each). The CDR3 loop spans 15 amino acids. Trimming took 1 base from V and 3 from J, leaving 12 bases between them. The V gene's germline CDR1 is SGHNT and CDR2 YYREEE (reference sequence).

This clonotype was counted ten times or more. As DNA, the CDR3 is TGTGCCAGCAGTGCCAACAGGGGACGGGGGACATACAATGAGCAGTTCTTC. Translation gives CASSANRGRGTYNEQFF. This chain connects TRBV2 to TRBJ2-1, with TRBD1 as a possible D gene (7 bases). The CDR3 extends over 17 amino acids. Germline values: CDR1 SNHLY, CDR2 FYNNEI. The V gene lost 4 bases and the J gene lost 4 bases, with 20 bases spanning the gap.

The chain is built from TRBV27 and TRBJ2-3; D gene unclear. The CDR3 totals 12 residues. Trimming took 0 bases from V and 6 from J, leaving 4 bases between them. Germline V gene data show CDR1 as MNHEY and CDR2 as SMNVEV (reference sequence). DNA for the CDR3: TGTGCCAGCAGTTTATCTGGGGATACGCAGTATTTT. Protein sequence: CASSLSGDTQYF.

This clonotype has at least ten counts. CDR3 in DNA: TGTGCCAGCAGTCTCACGGGGGGGGGCGCGGGCTACACCTTC. Translation: CASSLTGGGAGYTF. The rearrangement joins TRBV12-3 or TRBV12-4 to TRBJ1-2; D is perhaps TRBD1 (6 bases). V was shortened by 5 bases and J by 8 bases, with 18 bases between the two germline ends. This CDR3 is built from 14 residues.

This clonotype was picked up many times. The chain recombines TRBV21-1 with TRBJ1-3. TRBV21-1 is annotated as a pseudogene. The CDR3 contains 15 residues. CDR3 sequence: CASSKRVSGRHTIYF. In nucleotides, the CDR3 is TGTGCCAGCAGCAAACGGGTCTCGGGGAGGCACACCATATATTTT.

In this sample, this clonotype turned up many times. The J gene is TRBJ2-7, the V gene TRBV5-1; weak D call: TRBD2 (6 bases). Trimming left V 0 bases short and J 0 bases short, with 10 bases between. CDR1 SGHRS and CDR2 YFSETQ come from the germline V gene. The CDR3 has 15 residues. The CDR3 DNA reads TGCGCCAGCAGCTTGGATCCTAGCGCCTCCTACGAGCAGTACTTC. Translating it yields CASSLDPSASYEQYF. Full variable domain (missing parts from reference TRBV5-1 and TRBJ2-7): KAGVTQTPRYLIKTRGQQVTLSCSPISGHRSVSWYQQTPGQGLQFLFEYFSETQRNKGNFPGRFSGRQFSNSRSEMNVSTLELGDSALYLCASSLDPSASYEQYFGPGTRLTVT.

The chain links TRBV12-3 or TRBV12-4 to TRBJ2-5; TRBD1 agrees at 8 bases. CDR3 length: 14 residues. V was clipped by 5 bases and J by 5 bases; unmatched bases: 7. The CDR3 coding sequence is TGTGCCAGCAGTCCTGGACAGGGAAGGGAGACCCAGTACTTC. Its protein product is CASSPGQGRETQYF.

There are many counts of this clonotype. This rearrangement joins TRBV20-1 to TRBJ1-1; D is unclear. Trimming removed 5 bases from V and 0 bases from J, with 7 bases in between. The CDR3 length is 12 residues. Germline lookup yields CDR1 DFQATT and CDR2 SNEGSKA (reference sequence). The CDR3 protein is CSALNMNTEAFF. The CDR3 DNA follows: TGCAGTGCTCTAAATATGAACACTGAAGCTTTCTTT.

Worth noting for this clonotype: At one boundary the junction diverges from the germline segment, which might be a read error. The rearrangement links TRBV5-3 to TRBJ2-7; D unresolved. TRBV5-3 is an ORF for which the function is uncertain. The CDR3 is 16 residues long. This CDR3 reads CASSLTGGSGAYEQYF. CDR3 in DNA: TGTGCCAGCAGCTTGACCGGCGGCAGTGGGGCCTACGAGCAGTACTTC.

The chain has TRBV13 and TRBJ2-5; 7 nucleotides match TRBD2. The V and J ends lost 4 bases and 4 bases, in that order; junction bases with no gene match: 9. This CDR3 contains 15 residues. Germline-derived CDR1 and CDR2 are PRHDT and FYEKMQ (reference sequence). CDR3 loop: CASSSPQGLLETQYF. DNA for the CDR3: TGTGCCAGCAGCTCGCCGCAGGGACTATTAGAGACCCAGTACTTC.

On this clonotype itself: A far more abundant clone sits one base away, making this likely a read error. This sequence joins TRBV13 and TRBJ2-1, with a tentative D call TRBD2 (6 bases). The DNA end is a closer match to TRBJ2-7, so the J assignment may be wrong. CDR3 length: 15 residues. Germline CDR1 is PRHDT and CDR2 is FYEKMQ (reference sequence). CDR3 sequence (DNA): TGTGCCAGCGGGCGAAAGGCGGGGTCCTACAATGAGCAGTACTTC. It translates to CASGRKAGSYNEQYF.

The V call is TRBV6-2 or TRBV6-3, the J call TRBJ1-1; D ambiguous. CDR1 is MNHEY, CDR2 SVGEGT, per germline. V dropped 5 bases and J dropped 3 bases, with 25 bases sitting between them. CDR3 length: 18 amino acids. CDR3 bases: TGTGCCAGCAGTGATGCGAAGGTCTCCGGGTCTTATGACACTGAAGCTTTCTTT. Translation gives CASSDAKVSGSYDTEAFF.

At least ten counts were recorded for this clonotype. This chain connects TRBV6-5 to TRBJ2-3, with 7 positions matching TRBD1. Trimming took 6 bases from V and 2 from J; bases not matched to a gene: 11. The CDR3 contains 16 residues. CDR1 is MNHEY, CDR2 SVGAGI, per germline. CDR3 amino acids: CASRLAGTENTDTQYF. CDR3 nucleotide sequence: TGTGCCAGCAGGCTTGCCGGGACAGAAAACACAGATACGCAGTATTTT.

This clonotype came up many times. This chain joins TRBV20-1 and TRBJ1-4; tentative D call: TRBD1 (5 bases). In germline, CDR1 is DFQATT, CDR2 SNEGSKA (reference sequence). The length of the CDR3 is 12 residues. Trimming shortened V by 7 bases and J by 8 bases, and 14 bases separated the two germline ends. The CDR3 is CSGGDGGEKLFF. The CDR3, as DNA: TGCAGTGGGGGGGACGGGGGAGAAAAACTGTTTTTT.

This clonotype was detected only once. This may come from a read error, since a much larger clone is one base off. The chain joins TRBV7-3 to TRBJ2-7; TRBD2 aligns across 12 bases. The germline CDR1 and CDR2 sequences are SGHTA and FQGTGA. This CDR3 is built from 16 residues. V lost 2 bases to trimming and J lost 7 bases; unmatched junction nucleotides: 9. CDR3 DNA: TGTGCCAGCAGCTTAGATTCTAGCGGGGGGGCCAATGAGCAGTACTTC. It translates to CASSLDSSGGANEQYF.

Many counts were recorded for this clonotype. This sequence joins TRBV11-2 and TRBJ1-2, with D maybe TRBD1 (5 bases). From germline, CDR1 is SGHAT and CDR2 FQNNGV. The CDR3 extends over 13 amino acids. V was cut by 7 bases and J by 2 bases, with 11 bases left in between. The CDR3 is CASTSEGNYGYTF. CDR3 DNA sequence: TGTGCCAGCACCTCAGAGGGGAACTATGGCTACACCTTC.

Many counts were recorded for this clonotype. The chain carries TRBV5-1 and TRBJ1-1; no clear D gene. Between the trimmed V and J ends, which lost 2 bases and 10 bases, there was a span of 12 bases. The CDR3 runs 12 residues. Germline V gene data show CDR1 as SGHRS and CDR2 as YFSETQ. The CDR3 DNA reads TGCGCCAGCAGCTTACTTGGCGCGGGAGCTTTCTTT. Translating it yields CASSLLGAGAFF.

This clonotype was seen ten or more times. The chain combines TRBV3-1 with TRBJ2-7; D gene unclear. In germline, CDR1 is LGHDT, CDR2 YNNKEL (reference sequence). The CDR3 runs to 12 residues. Between the trimmed V and J ends, which lost 4 bases and 5 bases, there was a span of 9 bases. CDR3 in amino acids: CASSLAAHEQYF. Here the CDR3 DNA reads TGTGCCAGCAGCCTCGCCGCCCACGAGCAGTACTTC.

This clonotype has ten or more counts. This rearrangement joins TRBV18 to TRBJ1-5, with no clear D. The germline V and J ends were trimmed by 1 base and 11 bases, with 12 bases remaining between them. Germline V gene lookup returns CDR1 KGHSH and CDR2 LQKENI. The CDR3 is 13 residues long. The chain's CDR3 is CASSPQGPGAQHF. CDR3 coding DNA: TGTGCCAGCTCACCACAGGGCCCGGGAGCCCAGCATTTT.

In this sample, this clonotype turned up many times. V and J are TRBV2 and TRBJ1-1; D might be TRBD1 (5 bases). V lost 6 bases to trimming and J lost 1 base, with 15 bases between them. This CDR3 has 15 residues. From germline, CDR1 is SNHLY and CDR2 FYNNEI. This CDR3 is CASSYSRGANTEAFF. DNA of the CDR3: TGTGCCAGCAGCTATAGTAGGGGAGCGAACACTGAAGCTTTCTTT.

This clonotype was counted at least ten times. The V call is TRBV2, the J call TRBJ1-5; possible D gene TRBD1, 5 bases. V gave up 0 bases and J gave up 6 bases, with 9 bases separating them. Germline V CDR1 and CDR2: SNHLY, FYNNEI. The CDR3 extends over 14 amino acids. The DNA for the CDR3 is TGTGCCAGCAGTGAAGCGAGGGGAGGTCAGCCCCAGCATTTT. This gives the protein CASSEARGGQPQHF.

This clonotype was seen a handful of times. The rearrangement uses TRBV24-1 and TRBJ2-4, with D unresolved. The length of the CDR3 is 17 residues. V was trimmed by 1 base and J by 4 bases, leaving 16 bases between them. The germline V gene has CDR1 KGHDR and CDR2 SFDVKD. This chain's CDR3 is CATSDFVPRGEKNIQYF. DNA of the CDR3: TGTGCCACCAGTGATTTCGTTCCGCGAGGAGAGAAAAACATTCAGTACTTC.

Ten or more counts support this clonotype. The gene calls are TRBV2 and TRBJ2-7; 8 nucleotides match TRBD1. This CDR3 has 14 residues. Germline loops: CDR1 SNHLY, CDR2 FYNNEI. V gave up 3 bases and J gave up 7 bases; unmatched junction bases: 8. This chain's CDR3 is CASSEFQGASEQYF. The CDR3 DNA sequence: TGTGCCAGCAGTGAGTTCCAGGGGGCAAGTGAGCAGTACTTC.

Many counts were recorded for this clonotype. The chain recombines TRBV11-2 with TRBJ2-3, with unresolved D. The CDR3 contains 14 residues. V dropped 4 bases and J dropped 6 bases, with 14 bases sitting between them. Germline values: CDR1 SGHAT, CDR2 FQNNGV. The CDR3 spells CASSSNIGSDTQYF. CDR3 sequence (DNA): TGTGCCAGCAGCTCCAACATTGGTAGCGATACGCAGTATTTT. Variable domain in full (rest from reference TRBV11-2 and TRBJ2-3): EAGVAQSPRYKIIEKRQSVAFWCNPISGHATLYWYQQILGQGPKLLIQFQNNGVVDDSQLPKDRFSAERLKGVDSTLKIQPAKLEDSAVYLCASSSNIGSDTQYFGPGTRLTVL.

This clonotype was seen at least ten times. The chain recombines TRBV11-3 with TRBJ2-1; 7 bases map to TRBD2. Germline CDR1 SGHNT, CDR2 YENEEA. The CDR3 runs to 14 residues. V gave up 5 bases and J gave up 6 bases; unmatched junction bases: 7. The CDR3 here is CASSPLRGVNEQFF. CDR3 in DNA: TGTGCCAGCAGCCCCCTCCGGGGGGTCAATGAGCAGTTCTTC.

This clonotype was seen repeatedly, ten times or more. Mismatch with germline at one junction end may stem from a read error. This chain connects TRBV20-1 to TRBJ2-1; D possibly uses TRBD1 or TRBD2 (5 bases each). From germline, CDR1 is DFQATT and CDR2 SNEGSKA (reference sequence). This CDR3 spans 17 amino acids. The CDR3 spells CSARVPGRPNSFNEQFF. As DNA, the CDR3 is TGCAGTGCTAGAGTCCCGGGGCGCCCTAATTCCTTCAATGAGCAGTTCTTC.

This clonotype was observed at least ten times. The chain joins TRBV7-2 to TRBJ2-1; 10 bases agree with TRBD2. CDR1 is SGHTA and CDR2 is FQGNSA in the germline V gene. Unmatched junction bases numbered 12, after V lost 6 bases and J lost 7 bases. There are 16 residues in the CDR3. The CDR3 sequence is CASRPTLAGARNEQFF. The CDR3 coding sequence is TGTGCCAGCAGACCCACCCTAGCGGGGGCCCGAAATGAGCAGTTCTTC.

This clonotype was observed many times. The V gene is TRBV7-8, the J gene TRBJ2-5, with D hard to call. The CDR3 sequence is 13 residues long. The germline CDR1 and CDR2 sequences are SGHVS and FQNEAQ. V was cut by 6 bases and J by 4 bases, with 12 bases left in between. This CDR3 reads CASSYRHGETQYF. The CDR3 DNA follows: TGTGCCAGCAGTTACCGACACGGAGAGACCCAGTACTTC. Drawing the rest from reference TRBV7-8 and TRBJ2-5, the complete variable domain is GAGVSQSPRYKVAKRGQDVALRCDPISGHVSLFWYQQALGQGPEFLTYFQNEAQLDKSGLPSDRFFAERPEGSVSTLKIQRTQQEDSAVYLCASSYRHGETQYFGPGTRLLVL.